This TCR beta chain came from a study of T cell clonality in common variable immunodeficiency. Study observations and caveats: CVID subjects showed higher TCRbeta clonality than healthy controls. Fewer deletions and N-nucleotide insertions were reportedly seen in common variable immunodeficiency TCR beta sequences.

This clone was observed many times. Its antigen remains unidentified. Coverage ceases 3 residues before the CDR3 finishes, and the germline J gene fills in the end. The CDR3 loop spans 16 amino acids. The V end was cut by 2 bases, the J end by 5 bases, with 15 bases between. Germline-derived CDR1 and CDR2 are KGHSH and LQKENI. Repertoires were generated with immunoSEQ multiplex PCR, while TCRdb's copy carries only in-frame clones and drops some. The sample includes some 38,000 clones, none of them occurring once. Sequenced: peripheral blood mononuclear cells. This sequence was found in a person aged 18 to 75 in good health. The rearrangement uses TRBV18 and TRBJ2-2, with D tentatively TRBD1 (6 bases). The covered CDR3 bases are TGTGCCAGCTCACCAAACGCCGGGACACGAACCGGGGAG. Translating gives CASSPNAGTRTGE. The full CDR3 protein is CASSPNAGTRTGELFF.